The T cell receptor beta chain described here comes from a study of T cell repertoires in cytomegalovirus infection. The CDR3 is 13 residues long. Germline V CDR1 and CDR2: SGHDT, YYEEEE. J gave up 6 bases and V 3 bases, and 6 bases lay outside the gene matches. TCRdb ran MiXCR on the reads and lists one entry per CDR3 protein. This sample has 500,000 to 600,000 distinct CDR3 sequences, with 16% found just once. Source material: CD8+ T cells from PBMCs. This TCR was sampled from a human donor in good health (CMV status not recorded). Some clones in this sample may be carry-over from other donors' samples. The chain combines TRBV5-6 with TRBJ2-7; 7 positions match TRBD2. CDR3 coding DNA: TGTGCCAGCAGCTCCCGGGGGGACGGCGAGCAGTACTTC. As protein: CASSSRGDGEQYF. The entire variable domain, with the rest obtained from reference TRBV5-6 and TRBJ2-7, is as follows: DAGVTQSPTHLIKTRGQQVTLRCSPKSGHDTVSWYQQALGQGPQFIFQYYEEEERQRGNFPDRFSGHQFPNYSSELNVNALLLGDSALYLCASSSRGDGEQYFGPGTRLTVT.